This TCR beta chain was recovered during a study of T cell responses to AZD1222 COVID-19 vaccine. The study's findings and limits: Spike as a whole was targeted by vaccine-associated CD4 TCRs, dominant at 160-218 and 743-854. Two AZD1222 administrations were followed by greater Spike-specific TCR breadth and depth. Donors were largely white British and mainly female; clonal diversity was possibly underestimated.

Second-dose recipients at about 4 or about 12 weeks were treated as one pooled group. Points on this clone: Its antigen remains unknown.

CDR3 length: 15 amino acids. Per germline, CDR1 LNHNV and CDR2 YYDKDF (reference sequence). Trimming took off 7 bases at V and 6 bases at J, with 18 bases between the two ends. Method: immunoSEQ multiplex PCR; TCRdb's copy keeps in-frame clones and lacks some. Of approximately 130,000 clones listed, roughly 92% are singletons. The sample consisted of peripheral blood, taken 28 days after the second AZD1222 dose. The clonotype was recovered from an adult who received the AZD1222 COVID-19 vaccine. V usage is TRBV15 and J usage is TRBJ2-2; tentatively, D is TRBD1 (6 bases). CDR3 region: CATTPYRDSSGELFF. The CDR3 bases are TGTGCCACCACTCCCTACAGGGATAGCTCCGGGGAGCTGTTTTTT.